This TCR beta chain was documented in a study of blood T cells in healthy people across ages. Details on this clonotype: The antigen is not known.

Trimming shortened V by 0 bases and J by 3 bases, and 9 bases separated the two germline ends. CDR3 length equals 15 residues. Per the germline V gene, CDR1 is MGHRA and CDR2 is YSYEKL. Study-level results: The recorded TCR beta diversity per million T cells decreased in a roughly linear manner with age. Long-lived donors had more naive CD4+ cells and higher diversity than aged donors.

Sample-barcoded 5' priming and a J-beta primer mix drove a second PCR of about 7 to 12 cycles. TCRdb ran MiXCR on the 5' RACE reads and lists one entry per CDR3 protein. The sample includes about 1 million distinct CDR3 sequences, under 45% of them seen just once. The chain links TRBV4-1 to TRBJ1-5; D is uncertain. The TCR originated in a woman aged 55 to 70 in good health. The specimen sequenced was blood. This chain's CDR3 is CASSQDSQPNQPQHF. In DNA, the CDR3 is TGCGCCAGCAGCCAAGATAGCCAGCCCAATCAGCCCCAGCATTTT.